A selection of T cell receptor beta chains follows, all from one sample in a study of CD8+ T cells in alopecia areata. The data were produced by immunoSEQ multiplex PCR, yet TCRdb's version contains in-frame clones alone and is incomplete. The top ten hold roughly 1.8% of the sample, which has approximately 280,000 clones, nearly 60% seen once. Here the sequenced sample was CD4+ T cells sorted from blood, taken at week 24, from a patient treated with tofacitinib. The receptor source for this set is a human donor with alopecia areata. Each CDR3 is given with its conserved first and last residue.

TRBJ2-3	TRBV2	CASTQDGGGSTDTQYF
TRBJ1-5	TRBV2	CASSGAGGNQPQHF
TRBJ1-5	TRBV30	CAWSVREGLQPQHF
TRBJ1-1	TRBV29-1	CSATRGTEAFF
TRBJ2-7	TRBV29-1	CSVLLGRGWDEQYF
TRBJ2-5	TRBV6-5	CASSYSRVLETQYF
TRBJ2-2	TRBV29-1	CSVPEGTGAIGDTGELFF
TRBJ2-4	TRBV29-1	CSVVSTSNIQYF
TRBJ1-5	TRBV2	CASSGGGQPRPQHF
TRBJ1-1	TRBV25-1	CASTRAGRGNTEAFF
TRBJ1-5	TRBV30	CAWSVRGNQPQHF
TRBJ2-5	TRBV7-1	CASSLGGGETQYF
TRBJ2-5	TRBV6-5	CASSYSDRGLGETQYF
TRBJ1-6	TRBV6-5	CASSAGAASLHF
TRBJ1-5	TRBV27	CASSPGYGNQPQHF
TRBJ2-1	TRBV5-1	CASSLAVSGEQFF
TRBJ2-5	TRBV4-1	CASSQLNRGSGETQYF
TRBJ2-1	TRBV28	CASSSSGTVGQHEQFF
TRBJ1-5	TRBV4-1	CASSQPMSGPQHF
TRBJ2-2	TRBV5-4	CASSPKGKGGELFF
TRBJ2-7	TRBV30	CAWSPLTGAYEQYF
TRBJ2-2	TRBV15	CATSATPGTETGELFF